Shown below are 10 T cell receptor beta chains from a single sample sequenced in a study of blood T cell dynamics during melanoma immunotherapy. This table comes from immunoSEQ multiplex PCR, and its TCRdb copy is limited to in-frame clones, with some not included. In the table there are more than 10,000 clones, 84% of which are singletons. Time point specified: pre-treatment baseline. The source was blood, collected from a patient treated with checkpoint blockade. The receptors were gathered from a human donor with melanoma.

The chain has TRBV6-5 and TRBJ2-5, with D uncertain. This CDR3 region has 11 residues. Trimming left V 0 bases short and J 5 bases short, with 1 base between. Germline CDR1 MNHEY, CDR2 SVGAGI. CDR3 sequence: CASSYSETQYF. DNA of the CDR3: TGTGCCAGCAGTTACTCGGAGACCCAGTACTTC.

The V and J genes are TRBV7-6 and TRBJ2-5; 8 bases align to TRBD2. The CDR3 runs to 15 residues. J gave up 2 bases and V 5 bases, and 7 bases lay outside the gene matches. From germline, CDR1 is SGHVS and CDR2 FNYEAQ. The CDR3: CASSPWTSRQETQYF. CDR3 nucleotide sequence: TGTGCCAGCAGCCCATGGACTAGCAGACAAGAGACCCAGTACTTC.

The V call is TRBV11-3, the J call TRBJ2-3, with 7 bases aligning to TRBD2. The CDR3 contains 16 residues. Germline V gives CDR1 SGHNT, CDR2 YENEEA. The J segment lost 3 bases and the V segment lost 5 bases, leaving 11 bases of the junction unmatched. DNA for the CDR3: TGTGCCAGCAGCCTAGGGAGGGACTGGGGGACAGATACGCAGTATTTT. Translation: CASSLGRDWGTDTQYF. Using reference TRBV11-3 and TRBJ2-3 for the parts outside the CDR3, the full variable domain is EAGVVQSPRYKIIEKKQPVAFWCNPISGHNTLYWYLQNLGQGPELLIRYENEEAVDDSQLPKDRFSAERLKGVDSTLKIQPAELGDSAVYLCASSLGRDWGTDTQYFGPGTRLTVL.

V gene TRBV6-1 combines with J gene TRBJ2-2; weak D call: TRBD1 (6 bases). Trimming pared 1 base from V and 8 bases from J, leaving 11 bases between. The germline V gene has CDR1 MNHNS and CDR2 SASEGT. CDR3 size: 14 residues. As DNA, the CDR3 is TGTGCCAGCAGTGAAGGACCAGGGGTTGGGGAGCTGTTTTTT. Protein: CASSEGPGVGELFF.

J is TRBJ2-1 and V is TRBV15; D not resolved. CDR1 LNHNV and CDR2 YYDKDF come from the germline V gene (reference sequence). Trimming removed 3 bases from V and 0 bases from J, with 9 bases in between. The CDR3 covers 15 residues. The CDR3 spells CATSSQQNSYNEQFF. The CDR3 DNA reads TGTGCCACCAGCAGCCAACAGAACTCCTACAATGAGCAGTTCTTC.

The rearrangement uses TRBV7-2 and TRBJ2-7; 12 bases are shared with TRBD2. The V gene end was trimmed by 0 bases and the J gene end by 4 bases; junction bases not matched to a gene: 13. Germline V lookup: CDR1 SGHTA, CDR2 FQGNSA. The CDR3 sequence is 19 residues long. Here the CDR3 reads CASSLAATSGGGGIYEQYF. The CDR3 coding sequence is TGTGCCAGCAGCTTAGCGGCGACTAGCGGGGGCGGCGGGATTTACGAGCAGTACTTC.

The chain couples TRBV5-5 to TRBJ2-5; D possibly uses TRBD1 or TRBD2 (5 bases each). The V end was cut by 1 base, the J end by 0 bases, with 10 bases between. Germline CDR1 and CDR2: SGHKS and YYEKEE (reference sequence). The CDR3 runs 15 residues. The DNA of the CDR3 is TGTGCCAGCAGCTTGATCTGGGACGACCAAGAGACCCAGTACTTC. This codes for CASSLIWDDQETQYF.

This chain joins TRBV12-5 and TRBJ2-1; perhaps TRBD2 as D (5 bases). The V end was cut by 2 bases, the J end by 5 bases, with 13 bases between. The CDR3 has 15 amino acids. Per germline, CDR1 LGHNT and CDR2 FRNRAP. This chain's CDR3 is CASGLRVRGHNEQFF. DNA of the CDR3: TGTGCTAGTGGTTTGAGGGTAAGAGGGCACAATGAGCAGTTCTTC.

The rearrangement joins TRBV19 to TRBJ1-5; D not resolved. Germline V CDR1 and CDR2: LNHDA, SQIVND (reference sequence). Trimming stripped 7 bases from V and 4 bases from J, with 11 bases between. This CDR3 region has 13 residues. In nucleotides, the CDR3 is TGTGCCAGTACCCGGACCCAGAATCAGCCCCAGCATTTT. It yields the protein CASTRTQNQPQHF.

This clone was recorded a few times. The rearrangement uses TRBV5-4 and TRBJ1-1, with 8 nucleotides matching TRBD1. The CDR3 has 15 amino acids. CDR1 and CDR2 from the germline V gene are SGHNT and YYREEE (reference sequence). The trim removed 3 bases at V and 0 bases at J, leaving 4 bases unmatched. In DNA, the CDR3 is TGTGCCAGCAGCTGGGGACAGGACTTGAACACTGAAGCTTTCTTT. It is translated as CASSWGQDLNTEAFF. Using reference TRBV5-4 and TRBJ1-1 for the parts outside the CDR3, the full variable domain is ETGVTQSPTHLIKTRGQQVTLRCSSQSGHNTVSWYQQALGQGPQFIFQYYREEENGRGNFPPRFSGLQFPNYSSELNVNALELDDSALYLCASSWGQDLNTEAFFGQGTRLTVV.